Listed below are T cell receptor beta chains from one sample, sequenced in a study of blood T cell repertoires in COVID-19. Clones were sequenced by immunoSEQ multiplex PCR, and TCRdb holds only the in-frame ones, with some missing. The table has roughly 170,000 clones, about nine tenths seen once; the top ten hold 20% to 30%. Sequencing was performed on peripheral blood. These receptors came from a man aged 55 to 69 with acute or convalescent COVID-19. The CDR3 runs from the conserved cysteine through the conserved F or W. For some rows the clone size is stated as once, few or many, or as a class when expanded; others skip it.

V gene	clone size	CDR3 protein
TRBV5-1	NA	CASSLGSTARSYEQYF
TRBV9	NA	CASSEADRYTEAFF
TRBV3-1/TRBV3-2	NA	CASSHGQGTDTQYF
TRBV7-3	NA	CASSPLAGATYNEQFF
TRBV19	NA	CASSRQGGKEKLFF
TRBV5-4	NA	CASSSTDSSGGNTIYF
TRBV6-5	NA	CASSFYRGQGYTF
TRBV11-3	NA	CASSLGGYEETQYF
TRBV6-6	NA	CASSLRANYGYTF
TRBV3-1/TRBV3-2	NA	CASRDRLGYGYTF
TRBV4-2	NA	CASSQDDGGAFTDTQYF
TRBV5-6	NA	CASSPTREGEQYF
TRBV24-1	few	CATSSSYGQGAFGYTF
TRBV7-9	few	CASSSLDRGLNTEAFF
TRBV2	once	CASSRTVDSNQPQHF
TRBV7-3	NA	CASSPYRTGEAFF
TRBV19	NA	CASSFGTDQETQYF
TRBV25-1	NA	CASSRRQGSNTGELFF
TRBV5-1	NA	CASSLATQNTEAFF
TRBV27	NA	CASSRLSGTGYGYTF
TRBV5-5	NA	CASSGRAGDTGELFF
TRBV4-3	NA	CASSQDGTVRIGELFF